This TCR beta chain came from a study of T cell changes during pregnancy in multiple sclerosis. The CDR3 length is 15 residues. V dropped 2 bases and J dropped 9 bases, with 17 bases sitting between them. The germline CDR1 and CDR2 sequences are MNHEY and SVGAGI. In this sample, this clone turned up a few times. This table comes from immunoSEQ multiplex PCR, and its TCRdb copy is limited to in-frame clones, with some not included. The top ten hold about 7.3% of the sample, which has some 27,000 clones, roughly nine tenths seen once. The source was CD8+ T cells from peripheral blood mononuclear cells, collected before pregnancy. The V call is TRBV6-5, the J call TRBJ2-1; no firm D call. The sequence derives from a female donor with multiple sclerosis, enrolled in a pregnancy study. The CDR3 nucleotides read TGTGCCAGCAGTTACGACGCGGCTCAGACCGGTGAGCAGTTCTTC. Translation gives CASSYDAAQTGEQFF.